This T cell receptor (beta chain) was profiled in a study of shared clonotypes between healthy human individuals. Clones were sequenced by immunoSEQ multiplex PCR, and TCRdb holds only the in-frame ones, with some missing. Of 2 million or so clones in the sample, about 95% were seen once. Overall study findings and caveats: It was observed that roughly 5.5% of naive CD4 clonotypes were shared across several donors.

The naive CD8 fraction comprised CD45RO-negative cells positively selected for CCR7 and excluded terminally differentiated effector memory CD45RA+ cells. Trimming cost V 4 bases and J 4 bases, with 11 bases left between them. The germline gives CDR1 SNHLY, CDR2 FYNNEI. This CDR3 contains 13 residues. Remarks on this clone: Its target is unknown.

The J gene is TRBJ2-7, the V gene TRBV2; TRBD1 or TRBD2 may be the D gene (7 bases each). The sequenced sample was naive CD8+ T cells sorted from blood. The receptor comes from a man aged 18-30 years in good health. The CDR3 DNA reads TGTGCCAGCAGTGGGCAGGGGGGGTACGAGCAGTACTTC. This sequence encodes CASSGQGGYEQYF.